This note documents a single T cell receptor (beta chain) sequence. Some clones are missing from TCRdb's copy, which holds only in-frame ones; the method was immunoSEQ multiplex PCR. The sample includes 110,000 to 150,000 clones, around 87% seen only once; the top ten take 3% to 3.5%. This record comes from a study of blood T cell repertoires in COVID-19. Sample: peripheral blood. This sequence was found in an older woman with active COVID-19.

CDR3 DNA: TGTGCCAGCAGCGACGGGACTAGGGCCTTGGAGGAGCAGTACTTC. Translated, it gives CASSDGTRALEEQYF. The J gene is TRBJ2-7, the V gene TRBV9, with 8 nucleotides matching TRBD2. The CDR3 has 15 residues. Germline CDR1 SGDLS, CDR2 YYNGEE. Germline trimming cut 3 bases from V and 7 bases from J; bases unmatched to any gene: 12.